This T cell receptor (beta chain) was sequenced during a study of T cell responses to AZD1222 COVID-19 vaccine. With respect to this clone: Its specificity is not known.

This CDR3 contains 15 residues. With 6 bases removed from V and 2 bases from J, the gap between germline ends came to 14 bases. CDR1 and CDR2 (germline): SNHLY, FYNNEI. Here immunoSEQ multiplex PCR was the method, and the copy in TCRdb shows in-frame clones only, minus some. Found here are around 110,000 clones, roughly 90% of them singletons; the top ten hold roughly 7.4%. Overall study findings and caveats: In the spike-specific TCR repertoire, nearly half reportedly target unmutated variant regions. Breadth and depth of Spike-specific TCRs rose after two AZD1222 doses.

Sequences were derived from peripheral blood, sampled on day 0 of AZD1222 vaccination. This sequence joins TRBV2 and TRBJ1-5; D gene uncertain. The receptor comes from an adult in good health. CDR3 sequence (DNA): TGTGCCAGCAGGCCGACTTTGGGCGGCAATCAGCCCCAGCATTTT. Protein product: CASRPTLGGNQPQHF.